This TCR beta chain was recorded in a study of blood T cell repertoires in COVID-19. Study members were between roughly 18 and 89 years old and lived in around 24 US regions. V shed 0 bases and J 6 bases; nucleotides not matched to a gene: 17. The CDR3 sequence is 20 residues long. Germline values: CDR1 MGHRA, CDR2 YSYEKL. Only in-frame clones appear in the TCRdb table, and some are missing; sequencing was by immunoSEQ multiplex PCR. The sample yields roughly 250,000 clones, roughly nine tenths seen once. This TCR was recovered from a woman in her 30s with acute COVID-19. Sample: PBMCs or T cells enriched from blood (not recorded which). V gene TRBV4-1 combines with J gene TRBJ2-3, with 11 nucleotides matching TRBD2. DNA for the CDR3: TGCGCCAGCAGCCAAGATGTAGCGGGGGGGCCGCGGTTTTCCCTTGATACGCAGTATTTT. The encoded protein is CASSQDVAGGPRFSLDTQYF.